Listed below are T cell receptor beta chains from one sample, sequenced in a study of control samples from healthy donors and cancer patients. The method was immunoSEQ multiplex PCR; TCRdb's version includes in-frame clones alone and lacks a portion of them. The table lists about 89,000 clones, around nine tenths of them singletons, with around a fifth in the top ten. Material: blood. These receptors were collected from a man in his thirties or forties in good health. The CDR3 runs from the conserved cysteine through the conserved F or W. The order of the fields is J gene, V gene, clone size, D gene, CDR3 protein, CDR3 DNA. D genes are given only for firm matches. Where a row states a size, it is once, few, many or the class of an expanded clone; other rows omit it.

j_gene: TRBJ1-4; v_gene: TRBV29-1; abundance: NA; d_gene: NA; CDR3aa: CSATGTSDWKKLFF; CDR3nt: TGCAGCGCCACCGGGACTTCCGACTGGAAAAAACTGTTTTTT
j_gene: TRBJ2-5; v_gene: TRBV9; abundance: NA; d_gene: TRBD2; CDR3aa: CASSVEMGGGASETQYF; CDR3nt: TGTGCCAGCAGCGTAGAAATGGGCGGGGGGGCGTCAGAGACCCAGTACTTC
j_gene: TRBJ1-6; v_gene: TRBV6-5; abundance: NA; d_gene: NA; CDR3aa: CASSHGASPLHF; CDR3nt: TGTGCCAGCAGCCACGGGGCCTCACCCCTCCACTTT
j_gene: TRBJ1-5; v_gene: TRBV12-3/TRBV12-4; abundance: NA; d_gene: NA; CDR3aa: CASSLSGGQPQHF; CDR3nt: TGTGCCAGCAGTTTATCTGGGGGCCAGCCCCAGCATTTT
j_gene: TRBJ2-3; v_gene: TRBV5-1; abundance: NA; d_gene: TRBD2; CDR3aa: CASREGRLTDTQYF; CDR3nt: TGCGCCAGTCGGGAGGGACGCCTCACAGATACGCAGTATTTT
j_gene: TRBJ2-1; v_gene: TRBV27; abundance: NA; d_gene: TRBD2; CDR3aa: CASSLSGTSGEYNEQFF; CDR3nt: TGTGCCAGCAGTTTATCAGGGACTAGCGGTGAGTACAATGAGCAGTTCTTC
j_gene: TRBJ2-5; v_gene: TRBV5-1; abundance: NA; d_gene: NA; CDR3aa: CASSDPRPGMGETQYF; CDR3nt: TGCGCCAGCAGCGACCCTCGGCCGGGAATGGGGGAGACCCAGTACTTC
j_gene: TRBJ1-3; v_gene: TRBV6-5; abundance: NA; d_gene: NA; CDR3aa: CASSYSTAKGNTIYF; CDR3nt: TGTGCCAGCAGTTACTCTACAGCGAAAGGAAACACCATATATTTT
j_gene: TRBJ2-1; v_gene: TRBV4-1; abundance: NA; d_gene: NA; CDR3aa: CASSHGTWVNEQFF; CDR3nt: TGCGCCAGCAGCCACGGGACGTGGGTCAATGAGCAGTTCTTC
j_gene: TRBJ1-4; v_gene: TRBV12-3/TRBV12-4; abundance: once; d_gene: TRBD1; CDR3aa: CASRHRGREKLFF; CDR3nt: TGTGCCAGCAGGCACAGGGGACGTGAAAAACTGTTTTTT
j_gene: TRBJ2-5; v_gene: TRBV6-4; abundance: few; d_gene: NA; CDR3aa: CASCAQGEETQYF; CDR3nt: TGTGCCAGCTGTGCACAGGGAGAAGAGACCCAGTACTTC
j_gene: TRBJ1-1; v_gene: TRBV6-5; abundance: NA; d_gene: TRBD1; CDR3aa: CASSQQGTITEAFF; CDR3nt: TGTGCCAGCAGCCAACAGGGGACGATCACTGAAGCTTTCTTT
j_gene: TRBJ1-3; v_gene: TRBV29-1; abundance: NA; d_gene: NA; CDR3aa: CSVEGLLGQNSGNTIYF; CDR3nt: TGCAGCGTTGAAGGGCTCCTAGGACAGAACTCTGGAAACACCATATATTTT
j_gene: TRBJ2-1; v_gene: TRBV11-3; abundance: NA; d_gene: TRBD1; CDR3aa: CASSPGQGSSYNEQFF; CDR3nt: TGTGCCAGCAGCCCCGGACAGGGGAGCTCCTACAATGAGCAGTTCTTC
j_gene: TRBJ1-3; v_gene: TRBV5-1; abundance: NA; d_gene: NA; CDR3aa: CASSLDRLISGNTIYF; CDR3nt: TGCGCCAGCAGCTTGGACAGGCTAATCTCTGGAAACACCATATATTTT
j_gene: TRBJ1-1; v_gene: TRBV30; abundance: NA; d_gene: NA; CDR3aa: CAWSVMRNTEAFF; CDR3nt: TGTGCCTGGAGTGTAATGAGGAACACTGAAGCTTTCTTT
j_gene: TRBJ1-6; v_gene: TRBV4-2; abundance: NA; d_gene: NA; CDR3aa: CASSQGGLVNSPLHF; CDR3nt: TGTGCCAGCAGCCAGGGGGGGCTCGTGAATTCACCCCTCCACTTT
j_gene: TRBJ1-5; v_gene: TRBV10-3; abundance: NA; d_gene: NA; CDR3aa: CAISSGEDQPQHF; CDR3nt: TGTGCCATCAGTTCGGGGGAGGATCAGCCCCAGCATTTT
j_gene: TRBJ1-2; v_gene: TRBV6-2/TRBV6-3; abundance: NA; d_gene: NA; CDR3aa: CASSLQVTYGYTF; CDR3nt: TGTGCCAGCAGTCTACAGGTCACCTATGGCTACACCTTC
j_gene: TRBJ2-4; v_gene: TRBV19; abundance: NA; d_gene: TRBD1; CDR3aa: CASSIVRQGEEAKNIQYF; CDR3nt: TGTGCCAGTAGTATAGTAAGACAGGGGGAGGAGGCCAAAAACATTCAGTACTTC
j_gene: TRBJ2-1; v_gene: TRBV7-9; abundance: NA; d_gene: NA; CDR3aa: CASSTEDGSSYNEQFF; CDR3nt: TGTGCCAGCAGCACAGAGGACGGTAGCTCCTACAATGAGCAGTTCTTC
j_gene: TRBJ2-1; v_gene: TRBV12-3/TRBV12-4; abundance: NA; d_gene: NA; CDR3aa: CASSLAMGVGQFF; CDR3nt: TGTGCCAGCAGTTTAGCGATGGGGGTTGGGCAGTTCTTC
j_gene: TRBJ1-4; v_gene: TRBV21-1; abundance: NA; d_gene: NA; CDR3aa: CASSKRQGTGEKLFF; CDR3nt: TGTGCCAGCAGCAAACGACAGGGGACTGGAGAAAAACTGTTTTTT
j_gene: TRBJ1-1; v_gene: TRBV7-3; abundance: NA; d_gene: NA; CDR3aa: CASSPARGLAAFF; CDR3nt: TGTGCCAGCAGCCCAGCCCGAGGGCTGGCAGCTTTCTTT
j_gene: TRBJ1-4; v_gene: TRBV11-2; abundance: once; d_gene: NA; CDR3aa: CASSFLGGLEEKLFF; CDR3nt: TGTGCCAGCAGCTTCTTGGGGGGGCTGGAGGAAAAACTGTTTTTT
j_gene: TRBJ1-2; v_gene: TRBV27; abundance: NA; d_gene: TRBD1; CDR3aa: CASSSDRVLGYGYTF; CDR3nt: TGTGCCAGCAGTTCAGACAGGGTGCTAGGTTATGGCTACACCTTC
j_gene: TRBJ2-1; v_gene: TRBV5-4; abundance: NA; d_gene: NA; CDR3aa: CASSLGTNRGDEQFF; CDR3nt: TGTGCCAGCAGCTTGGGGACCAATCGGGGCGATGAGCAGTTCTTC
j_gene: TRBJ2-5; v_gene: TRBV6-1; abundance: NA; d_gene: NA; CDR3aa: CASSEATGSQYF; CDR3nt: TGTGCCAGCAGTGAAGCCACAGGGTCCCAGTACTTC
j_gene: TRBJ2-1; v_gene: TRBV2; abundance: NA; d_gene: TRBD2; CDR3aa: CASSRLLAGDAYNEQFF; CDR3nt: TGTGCCAGCAGCCGCTTACTAGCGGGGGACGCCTACAATGAGCAGTTCTTC
j_gene: TRBJ2-7; v_gene: TRBV27; abundance: once; d_gene: NA; CDR3aa: CASCIRVGYEQYF; CDR3nt: TGTGCCAGCTGTATCCGAGTGGGCTACGAGCAGTACTTC
j_gene: TRBJ1-1; v_gene: TRBV25-1; abundance: once; d_gene: TRBD1; CDR3aa: CASTNSQGANTEAFF; CDR3nt: TGTGCCAGCACAAACTCACAGGGGGCGAACACTGAAGCTTTCTTT
j_gene: TRBJ2-3; v_gene: TRBV27; abundance: NA; d_gene: NA; CDR3aa: CASSFLGQTDTQYF; CDR3nt: TGTGCCAGCAGTTTCCTAGGTCAGACAGATACGCAGTATTTT
j_gene: TRBJ2-6; v_gene: TRBV2; abundance: NA; d_gene: NA; CDR3aa: CASSGPGIGANVLTF; CDR3nt: TGTGCCAGCAGCGGACCAGGGATAGGGGCCAACGTCCTGACTTTC
j_gene: TRBJ2-3; v_gene: TRBV27; abundance: NA; d_gene: TRBD2; CDR3aa: CASSSPSGGGTDTQYF; CDR3nt: TGTGCCAGCAGTTCCCCTTCTGGGGGGGGCACAGATACGCAGTATTTT
j_gene: TRBJ1-1; v_gene: TRBV19; abundance: NA; d_gene: TRBD1; CDR3aa: CASSGTGGSFKAEAFF; CDR3nt: TGTGCCAGTAGTGGAACAGGGGGGAGTTTTAAAGCTGAAGCTTTCTTT
j_gene: TRBJ1-5; v_gene: TRBV25-1; abundance: NA; d_gene: NA; CDR3aa: CASSEWGSNQPQHF; CDR3nt: TGTGCCAGCAGTGAATGGGGCAGCAATCAGCCCCAGCATTTT
j_gene: TRBJ2-4; v_gene: TRBV6-5; abundance: NA; d_gene: NA; CDR3aa: CASGGGVSKNIQYF; CDR3nt: TGTGCCAGCGGGGGGGGCGTGAGCAAAAACATTCAGTACTTC
j_gene: TRBJ1-4; v_gene: TRBV4-1; abundance: NA; d_gene: NA; CDR3aa: CASSQRDLWANEKLFF; CDR3nt: TGCGCCAGCAGCCAACGGGACCTCTGGGCTAATGAAAAACTGTTTTTT
j_gene: TRBJ1-1; v_gene: TRBV9; abundance: NA; d_gene: TRBD1; CDR3aa: CASSARQGSTEAFF; CDR3nt: TGTGCCAGCAGCGCCAGACAGGGGAGCACTGAAGCTTTCTTT
j_gene: TRBJ1-4; v_gene: TRBV11-2; abundance: NA; d_gene: NA; CDR3aa: CASSPILLPGPETNEKLFF; CDR3nt: TGTGCCAGCAGCCCCATCCTACTACCAGGGCCCGAAACTAATGAAAAACTGTTTTTT
j_gene: TRBJ2-7; v_gene: TRBV7-7; abundance: NA; d_gene: NA; CDR3aa: CASSWRLGNEQYF; CDR3nt: TGTGCTAGCAGCTGGAGGCTGGGGAACGAGCAGTACTTC
j_gene: TRBJ2-3; v_gene: TRBV27; abundance: NA; d_gene: NA; CDR3aa: CASKVGSTDTQYF; CDR3nt: TGTGCCAGCAAAGTGGGCAGCACAGATACGCAGTATTTT
j_gene: TRBJ2-1; v_gene: TRBV11-3; abundance: NA; d_gene: TRBD1; CDR3aa: CASSYGDSWEFF; CDR3nt: TGTGCCAGCAGCTATGGGGACAGCTGGGAGTTCTTC
j_gene: TRBJ1-3; v_gene: TRBV5-1; abundance: NA; d_gene: NA; CDR3aa: CASSSTSTRRGSGNTIYF; CDR3nt: TGCGCCAGCAGCTCCACGTCAACAAGACGGGGCTCTGGAAACACCATATATTTT
j_gene: TRBJ2-2; v_gene: TRBV30; abundance: NA; d_gene: NA; CDR3aa: CAWSKGSNTGELFF; CDR3nt: TGTGCCTGGAGCAAGGGATCGAACACCGGGGAGCTGTTTTTT
j_gene: TRBJ1-4; v_gene: TRBV5-5; abundance: NA; d_gene: NA; CDR3aa: CASSSLNEEKLFF; CDR3nt: TGTGCCAGCAGCTCCTTAAATGAGGAAAAACTGTTTTTT
j_gene: TRBJ1-1; v_gene: TRBV30; abundance: NA; d_gene: NA; CDR3aa: CAWSVYVRNTEAFF; CDR3nt: TGTGCCTGGAGTGTATACGTCCGGAACACTGAAGCTTTCTTT
j_gene: TRBJ2-1; v_gene: TRBV5-4; abundance: once; d_gene: NA; CDR3aa: CASSLAGSSYNEQFF; CDR3nt: TGTGCCAGCAGCTTGGCAGGGAGCTCCTACAATGAGCAGTTCTTC
j_gene: TRBJ2-2; v_gene: TRBV4-1; abundance: NA; d_gene: NA; CDR3aa: CASSQRKSNTGELFF; CDR3nt: TGCGCCAGCAGCCAACGGAAATCGAACACCGGGGAGCTGTTTTTT
j_gene: TRBJ1-5; v_gene: TRBV3-1/TRBV3-2; abundance: NA; d_gene: NA; CDR3aa: CASSHGKGPQHF; CDR3nt: TGTGCCAGCAGCCATGGCAAAGGGCCCCAGCATTTT